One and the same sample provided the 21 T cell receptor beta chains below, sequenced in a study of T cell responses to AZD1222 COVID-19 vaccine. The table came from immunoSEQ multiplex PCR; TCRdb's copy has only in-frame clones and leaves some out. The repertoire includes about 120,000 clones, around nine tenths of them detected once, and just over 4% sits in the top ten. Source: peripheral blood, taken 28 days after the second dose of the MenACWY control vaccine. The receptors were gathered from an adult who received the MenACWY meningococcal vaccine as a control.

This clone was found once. The CDR3 spells CASSYGVGLSGGELFF. The CDR3 coding sequence is TGTGCCAGCAGCTACGGCGTAGGATTGAGTGGCGGGGAGCTGTTTTTT. This chain uses TRBV7-6 with TRBJ2-2; D is ambiguous. The CDR3 is made up of 16 amino acids. The germline gives CDR1 SGHVS, CDR2 FNYEAQ. Deletions cut 4 bases from V and 7 bases from J, with 19 bases between.

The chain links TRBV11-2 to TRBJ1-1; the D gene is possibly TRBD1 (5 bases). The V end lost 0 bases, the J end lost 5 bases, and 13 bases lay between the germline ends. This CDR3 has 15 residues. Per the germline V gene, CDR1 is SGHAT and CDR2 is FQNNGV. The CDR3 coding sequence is TGTGCCAGCAGCTTAGATCTAGGGACTGCAACTGAAGCTTTCTTT. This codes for CASSLDLGTATEAFF.

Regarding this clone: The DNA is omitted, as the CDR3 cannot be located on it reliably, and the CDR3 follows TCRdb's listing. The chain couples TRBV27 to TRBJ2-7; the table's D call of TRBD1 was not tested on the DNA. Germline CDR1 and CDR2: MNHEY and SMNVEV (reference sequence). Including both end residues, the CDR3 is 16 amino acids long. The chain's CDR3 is CASSTSTGESSYEQYF.

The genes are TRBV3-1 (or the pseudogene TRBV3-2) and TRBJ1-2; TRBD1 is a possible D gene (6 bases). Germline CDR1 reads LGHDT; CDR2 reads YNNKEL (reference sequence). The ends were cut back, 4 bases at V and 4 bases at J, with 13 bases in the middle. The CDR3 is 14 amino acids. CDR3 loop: CASSPGTLGYGYTF. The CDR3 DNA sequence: TGTGCCAGCAGCCCCGGGACACTAGGCTATGGCTACACCTTC.

The CDR3 DNA sequence: TGTGCCATCAGAGGCGCTGAAGCTTTCTTT. Translation gives CAIRGAEAFF. The chain couples TRBV28 to TRBJ1-1; the D is unclear. The CDR3 covers 10 residues. Between the trimmed V and J ends, which lost 10 bases and 6 bases, there was a span of 9 bases. In germline, CDR1 is MDHEN, CDR2 SYDVKM.

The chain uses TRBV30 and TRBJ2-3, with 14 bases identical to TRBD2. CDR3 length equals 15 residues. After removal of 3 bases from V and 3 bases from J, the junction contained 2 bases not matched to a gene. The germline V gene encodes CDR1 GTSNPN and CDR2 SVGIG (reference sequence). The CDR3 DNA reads TGTGCCTGGAGGGGACTAGCGGGAGAAACAGATACGCAGTATTTT. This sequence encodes CAWRGLAGETDTQYF.

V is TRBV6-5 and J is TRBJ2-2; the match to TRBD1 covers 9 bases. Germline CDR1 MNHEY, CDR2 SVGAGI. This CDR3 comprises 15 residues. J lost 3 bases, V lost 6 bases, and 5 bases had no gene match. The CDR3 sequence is CASRGTGRDTGELFF. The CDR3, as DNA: TGTGCCAGCAGAGGGACAGGGCGGGACACCGGGGAGCTGTTTTTT.

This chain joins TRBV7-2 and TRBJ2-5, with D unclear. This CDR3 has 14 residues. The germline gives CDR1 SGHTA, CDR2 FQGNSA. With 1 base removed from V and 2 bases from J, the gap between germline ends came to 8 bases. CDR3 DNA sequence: TGTGCCAGCAGCTTAGGGGGTCCTCAAGAGACCCAGTACTTC. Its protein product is CASSLGGPQETQYF.

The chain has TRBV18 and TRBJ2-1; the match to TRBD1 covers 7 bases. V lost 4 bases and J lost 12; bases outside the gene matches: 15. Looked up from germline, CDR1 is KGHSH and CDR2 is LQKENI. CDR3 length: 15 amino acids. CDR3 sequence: CASSLSLDRSFGQFF. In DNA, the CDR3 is TGTGCCAGCTCACTGTCGCTGGACAGGTCTTTTGGGCAGTTCTTC.

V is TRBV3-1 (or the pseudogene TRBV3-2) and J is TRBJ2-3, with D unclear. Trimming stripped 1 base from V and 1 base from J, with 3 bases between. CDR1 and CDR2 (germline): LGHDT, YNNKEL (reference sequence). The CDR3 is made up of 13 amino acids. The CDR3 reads CASSQVGTDTQYF. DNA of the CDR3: TGTGCCAGCAGCCAAGTGGGCACAGATACGCAGTATTTT.

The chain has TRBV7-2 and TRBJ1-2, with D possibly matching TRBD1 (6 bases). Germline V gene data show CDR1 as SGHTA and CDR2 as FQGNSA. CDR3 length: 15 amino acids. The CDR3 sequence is CATSLMQGPNYGYTF. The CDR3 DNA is TGTGCAACCAGCTTAATGCAGGGGCCCAACTATGGCTACACCTTC.

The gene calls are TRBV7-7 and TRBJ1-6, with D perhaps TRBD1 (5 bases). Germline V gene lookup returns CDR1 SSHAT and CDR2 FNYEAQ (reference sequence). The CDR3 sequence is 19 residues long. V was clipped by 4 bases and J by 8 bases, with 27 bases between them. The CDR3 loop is CASSSPRRRGGSFYSPLHF. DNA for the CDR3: TGTGCCAGCAGCTCCCCCAGGAGGCGGGGGGGAAGTTTTTATTCACCCCTCCACTTT.

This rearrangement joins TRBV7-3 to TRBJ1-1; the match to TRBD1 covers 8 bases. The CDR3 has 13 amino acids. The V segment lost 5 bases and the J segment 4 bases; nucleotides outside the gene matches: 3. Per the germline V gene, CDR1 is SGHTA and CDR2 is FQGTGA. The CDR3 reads CASSPTGVTEAFF. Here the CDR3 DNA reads TGTGCCAGCAGCCCGACAGGGGTCACTGAAGCTTTCTTT. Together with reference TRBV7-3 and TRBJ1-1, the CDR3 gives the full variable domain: GAGVSQTPSNKVTEKGKYVELRCDPISGHTALYWYRQSLGQGPEFLIYFQGTGAADDSGLPNDRFFAVRPEGSVSTLKIQRTERGDSAVYLCASSPTGVTEAFFGQGTRLTVV.

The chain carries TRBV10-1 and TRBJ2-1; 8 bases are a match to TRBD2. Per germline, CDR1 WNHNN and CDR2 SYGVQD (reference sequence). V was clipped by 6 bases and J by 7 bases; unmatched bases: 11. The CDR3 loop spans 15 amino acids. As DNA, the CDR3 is TGCGCCAGCAGGGCCGGGAGCGGGGGCTTTAATGAGCAGTTCTTC. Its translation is CASRAGSGGFNEQFF.

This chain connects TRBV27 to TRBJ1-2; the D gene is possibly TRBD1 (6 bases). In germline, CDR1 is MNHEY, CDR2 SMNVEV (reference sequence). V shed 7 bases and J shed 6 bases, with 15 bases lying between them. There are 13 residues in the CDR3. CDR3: CASKIRQGHGYTF. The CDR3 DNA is TGTGCCAGCAAGATTAGGCAGGGGCATGGCTACACCTTC.

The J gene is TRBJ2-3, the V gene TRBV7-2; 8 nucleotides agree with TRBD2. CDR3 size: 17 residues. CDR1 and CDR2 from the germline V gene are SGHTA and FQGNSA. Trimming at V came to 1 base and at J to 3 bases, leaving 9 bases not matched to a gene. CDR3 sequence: CASSLVSRGGRTDTQYF. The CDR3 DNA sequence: TGTGCCAGCAGCTTAGTGTCCCGGGGGGGCCGGACAGATACGCAGTATTTT. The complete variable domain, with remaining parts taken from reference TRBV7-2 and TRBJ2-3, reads GAGVSQSPSNKVTEKGKDVELRCDPISGHTALYWYRQSLGQGLEFLIYFQGNSAPDKSGLPSDRFSAERTGGSVSTLTIQRTQQEDSAVYLCASSLVSRGGRTDTQYFGPGTRLTVL.

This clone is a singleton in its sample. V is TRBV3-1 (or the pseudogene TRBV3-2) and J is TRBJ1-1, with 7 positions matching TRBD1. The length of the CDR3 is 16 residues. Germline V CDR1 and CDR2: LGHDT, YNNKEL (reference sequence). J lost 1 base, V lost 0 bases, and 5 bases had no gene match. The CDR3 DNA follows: TGTGCCAGCAGCCAAGATAGGAACAGGGGGAACACTGAAGCTTTCTTT. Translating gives CASSQDRNRGNTEAFF.

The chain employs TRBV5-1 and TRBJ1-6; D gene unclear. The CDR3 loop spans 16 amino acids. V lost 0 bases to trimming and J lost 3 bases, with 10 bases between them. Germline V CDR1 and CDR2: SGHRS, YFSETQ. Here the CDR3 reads CASSLAVGGYNSPLHF. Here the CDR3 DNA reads TGCGCCAGCAGCTTGGCTGTCGGAGGCTATAATTCACCCCTCCACTTT.

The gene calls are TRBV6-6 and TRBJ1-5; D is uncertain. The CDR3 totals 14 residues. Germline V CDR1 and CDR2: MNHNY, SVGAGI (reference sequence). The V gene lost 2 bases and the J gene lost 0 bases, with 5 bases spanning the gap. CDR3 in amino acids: CASSYLNSNQPQHF. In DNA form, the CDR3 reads TGTGCCAGCAGTTACCTTAATAGCAATCAGCCCCAGCATTTT.

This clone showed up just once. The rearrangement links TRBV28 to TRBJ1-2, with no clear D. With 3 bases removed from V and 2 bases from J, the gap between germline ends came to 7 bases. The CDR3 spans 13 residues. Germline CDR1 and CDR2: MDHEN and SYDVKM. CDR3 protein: CASSLSKNYGYTF. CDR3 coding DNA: TGTGCCAGCAGTTTGTCGAAGAACTATGGCTACACCTTC.

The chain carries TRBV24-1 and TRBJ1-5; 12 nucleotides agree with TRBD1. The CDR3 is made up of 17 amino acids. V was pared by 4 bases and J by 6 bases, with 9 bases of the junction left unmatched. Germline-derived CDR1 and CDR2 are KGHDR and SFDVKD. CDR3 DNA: TGTGCCACCAGTGAGACACCGGGACAGGGGGCCGCTCAGCCCCAGCATTTT. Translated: CATSETPGQGAAQPQHF.